This entry concerns a single T cell receptor (beta chain). The time point: pre-sensitization, week 0. Treatment given: therapeutic diphenylcyclopropenone sensitization with weekly scalp DPC. Whole blood, unfractionated, served as the material for total RNA extraction. Staff drew blood before applying each patch test. People who gave samples had alopecia, were 18 to 70 years old, and were suitable for DPC. TCRdb redid the calling of the RACE reads with MiXCR, one entry per CDR3 protein. The table lists tens of thousands of distinct CDR3 sequences, approximately 9.7% of them singletons. The germline gives CDR1 DFQATT, CDR2 SNEGSKA (reference sequence). The CDR3 spans 14 residues. The V end was cut by 6 bases, the J end by 2 bases, with 14 bases between. The data were taken from a study of human T cells and chemical hapten exposure. Whole-study context: For the roughly 24-week duration of the study, patients were given weekly doses of diphenylcyclopropenone on the scalp. Slight volume differences across pooled libraries mainly accounted for varying per-sample TCR yields.

The clonotype was recovered from a woman younger than 45 with alopecia areata. Some clones in this sample may be carry-over from other donors' samples. The specimen comprised whole blood, sampled in connection with sensitization to the hapten diphenylcyclopropenone (DPC). The chain couples TRBV20-1 to TRBJ1-5; D unresolved. The CDR3: CSAYQAEGNQPQHF. CDR3 DNA: TGCAGTGCATACCAAGCCGAGGGCAATCAGCCCCAGCATTTT.